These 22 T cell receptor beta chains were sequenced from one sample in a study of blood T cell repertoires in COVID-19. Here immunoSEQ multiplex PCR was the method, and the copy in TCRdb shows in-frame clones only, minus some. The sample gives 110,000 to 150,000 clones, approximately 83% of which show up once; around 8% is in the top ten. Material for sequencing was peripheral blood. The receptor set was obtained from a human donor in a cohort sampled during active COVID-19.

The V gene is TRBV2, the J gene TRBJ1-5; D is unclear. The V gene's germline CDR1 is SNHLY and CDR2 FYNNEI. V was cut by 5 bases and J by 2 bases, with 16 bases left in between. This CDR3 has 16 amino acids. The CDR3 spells CASSYDTYSGNQPQHF. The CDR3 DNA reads TGTGCCAGCAGTTACGACACCTATTCGGGCAATCAGCCCCAGCATTTT.

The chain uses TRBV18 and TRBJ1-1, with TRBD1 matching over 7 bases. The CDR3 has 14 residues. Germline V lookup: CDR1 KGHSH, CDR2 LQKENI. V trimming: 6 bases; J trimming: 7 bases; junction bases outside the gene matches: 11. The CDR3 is CASSPPRGMVEAFF. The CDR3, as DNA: TGTGCCAGCTCGCCCCCCAGGGGGATGGTTGAAGCTTTCTTT. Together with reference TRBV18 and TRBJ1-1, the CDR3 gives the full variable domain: NAGVMQNPRHLVRRRGQEARLRCSPMKGHSHVYWYRQLPEEGLKFMVYLQKENIIDESGMPKERFSAEFPKEGPSILRIQQVVRGDSAAYFCASSPPRGMVEAFFGQGTRLTVV.

This chain's CDR3 is CASSLNYMDTQYF. CDR3 coding DNA: TGTGCCAGCAGTTTAAACTACATGGATACGCAGTATTTT. This chain links TRBV12-3 or TRBV12-4 with TRBJ2-3; D call uncertain. V was shortened by 2 bases and J by 6 bases, with 9 bases between the two germline ends. The CDR3 runs to 13 residues.

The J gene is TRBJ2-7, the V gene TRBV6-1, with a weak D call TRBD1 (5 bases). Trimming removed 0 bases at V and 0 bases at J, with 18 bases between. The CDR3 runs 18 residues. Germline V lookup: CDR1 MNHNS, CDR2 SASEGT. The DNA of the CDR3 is TGTGCCAGCAGTGAAGCCACTCCGGGTCGCCAGGGCTCCTACGAGCAGTACTTC. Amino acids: CASSEATPGRQGSYEQYF.

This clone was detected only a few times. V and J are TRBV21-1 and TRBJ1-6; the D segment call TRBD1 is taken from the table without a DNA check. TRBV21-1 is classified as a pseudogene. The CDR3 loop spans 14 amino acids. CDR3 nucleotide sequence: TGTGCCAGCAGCAAGAGACAGAATAATTCACCCCTCCACTTT. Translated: CASSKRQNNSPLHF.

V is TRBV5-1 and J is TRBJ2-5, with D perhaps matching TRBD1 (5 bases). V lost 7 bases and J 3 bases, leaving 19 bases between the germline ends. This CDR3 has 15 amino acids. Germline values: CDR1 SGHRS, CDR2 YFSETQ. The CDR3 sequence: CASSQLGAGKETQYF. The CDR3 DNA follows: TGCGCCAGCTCGCAACTTGGGGCAGGTAAAGAGACCCAGTACTTC.

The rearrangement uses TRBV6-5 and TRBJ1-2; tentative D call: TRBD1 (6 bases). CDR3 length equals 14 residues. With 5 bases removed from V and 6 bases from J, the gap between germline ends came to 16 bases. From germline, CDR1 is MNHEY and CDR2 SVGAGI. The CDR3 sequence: CASSPDRLSHGYTF. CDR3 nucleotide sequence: TGTGCCAGCAGTCCCGACAGGCTTTCACATGGCTACACCTTC.

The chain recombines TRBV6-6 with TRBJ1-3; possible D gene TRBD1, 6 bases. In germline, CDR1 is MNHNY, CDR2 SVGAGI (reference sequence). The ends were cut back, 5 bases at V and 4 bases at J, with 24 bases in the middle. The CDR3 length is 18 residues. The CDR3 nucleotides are TGTGCCAGCAGTCCCTTGGGGAGGGGGACAACACCGGGAAACACCATATATTTT. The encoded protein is CASSPLGRGTTPGNTIYF.

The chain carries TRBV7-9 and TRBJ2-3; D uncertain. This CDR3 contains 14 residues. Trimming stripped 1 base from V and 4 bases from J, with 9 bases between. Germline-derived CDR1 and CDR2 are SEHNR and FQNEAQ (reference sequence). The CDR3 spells CASSLEHPPDTQYF. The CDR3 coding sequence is TGTGCCAGCAGCTTAGAGCACCCGCCAGATACGCAGTATTTT.

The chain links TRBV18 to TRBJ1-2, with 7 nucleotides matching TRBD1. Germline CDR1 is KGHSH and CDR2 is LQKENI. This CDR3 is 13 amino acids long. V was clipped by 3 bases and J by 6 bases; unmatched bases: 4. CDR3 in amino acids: CASSPRDRDGYTF. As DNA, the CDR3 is TGTGCCAGCTCACCTCGCGACAGGGATGGCTACACCTTC.

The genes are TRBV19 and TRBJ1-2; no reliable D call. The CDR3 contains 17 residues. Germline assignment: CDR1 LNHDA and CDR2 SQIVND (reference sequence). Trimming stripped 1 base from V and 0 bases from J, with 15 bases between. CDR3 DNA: TGTGCCAGTAGTATAGCCCCCATCGAAGGAGCTAACTATGGCTACACCTTC. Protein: CASSIAPIEGANYGYTF.

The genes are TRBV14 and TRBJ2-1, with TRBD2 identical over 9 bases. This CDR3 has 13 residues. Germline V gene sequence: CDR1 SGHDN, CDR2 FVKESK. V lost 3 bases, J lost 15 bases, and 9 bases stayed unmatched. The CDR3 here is CASSHRLAGVGFF. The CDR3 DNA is TGTGCCAGCAGCCATCGGTTAGCGGGGGTCGGGTTCTTC.

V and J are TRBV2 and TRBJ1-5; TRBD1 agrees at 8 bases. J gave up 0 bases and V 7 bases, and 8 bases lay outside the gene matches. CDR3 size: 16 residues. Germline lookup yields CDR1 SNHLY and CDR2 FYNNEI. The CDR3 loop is CASTDRGRGSNQPQHF. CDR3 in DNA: TGTGCCAGCACCGACAGGGGCCGGGGTAGCAATCAGCCCCAGCATTTT.

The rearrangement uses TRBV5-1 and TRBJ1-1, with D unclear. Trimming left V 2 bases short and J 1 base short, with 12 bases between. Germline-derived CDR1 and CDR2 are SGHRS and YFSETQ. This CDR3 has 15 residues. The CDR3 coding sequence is TGCGCCAGCAGCTTCAACCGGCAGGCGAACACTGAAGCTTTCTTT. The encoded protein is CASSFNRQANTEAFF.

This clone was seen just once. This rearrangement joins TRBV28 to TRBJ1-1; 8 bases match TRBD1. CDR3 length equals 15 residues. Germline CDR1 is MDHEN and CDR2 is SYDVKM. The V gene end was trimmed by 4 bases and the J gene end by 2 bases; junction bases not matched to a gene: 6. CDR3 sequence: CASSSPGTGNTEAFF. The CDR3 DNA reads TGTGCCAGCAGTTCTCCGGGGACAGGTAACACTGAAGCTTTCTTT.

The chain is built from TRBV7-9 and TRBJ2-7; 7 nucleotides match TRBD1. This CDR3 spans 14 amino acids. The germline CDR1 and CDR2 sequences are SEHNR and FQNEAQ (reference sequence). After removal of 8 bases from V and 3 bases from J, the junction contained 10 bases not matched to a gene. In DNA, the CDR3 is TGTGCCAGCGGGCCCCCGGACAGGTTCTACGAGCAGTACTTC. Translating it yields CASGPPDRFYEQYF. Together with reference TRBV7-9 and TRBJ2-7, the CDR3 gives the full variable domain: DTGVSQNPRHKITKRGQNVTFRCDPISEHNRLYWYRQTLGQGPEFLTYFQNEAQLEKSRLLSDRFSAERPKGSFSTLEIQRTEQGDSAMYLCASGPPDRFYEQYFGPGTRLTVT.

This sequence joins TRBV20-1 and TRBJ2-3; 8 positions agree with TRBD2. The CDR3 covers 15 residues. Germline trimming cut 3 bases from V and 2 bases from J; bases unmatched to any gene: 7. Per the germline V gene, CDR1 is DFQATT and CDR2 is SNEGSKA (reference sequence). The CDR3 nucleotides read TGCAGTGCTAGTGAAACTAGCGGATACACAGATACGCAGTATTTT. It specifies CSASETSGYTDTQYF.

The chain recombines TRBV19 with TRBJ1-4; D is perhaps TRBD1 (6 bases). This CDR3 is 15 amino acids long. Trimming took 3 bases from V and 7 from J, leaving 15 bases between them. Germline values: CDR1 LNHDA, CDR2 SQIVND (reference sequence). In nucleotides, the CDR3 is TGTGCCAGTAGTATTTTCAGGGGAATGGCTGAAAAACTGTTTTTT. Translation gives CASSIFRGMAEKLFF.

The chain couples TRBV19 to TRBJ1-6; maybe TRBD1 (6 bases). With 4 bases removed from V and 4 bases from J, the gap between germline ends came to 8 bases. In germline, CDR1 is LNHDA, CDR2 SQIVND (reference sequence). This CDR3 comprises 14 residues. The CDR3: CASSTGTYNSPLHF. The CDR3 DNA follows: TGTGCCAGTAGTACCGGGACATATAATTCACCCCTCCACTTT.

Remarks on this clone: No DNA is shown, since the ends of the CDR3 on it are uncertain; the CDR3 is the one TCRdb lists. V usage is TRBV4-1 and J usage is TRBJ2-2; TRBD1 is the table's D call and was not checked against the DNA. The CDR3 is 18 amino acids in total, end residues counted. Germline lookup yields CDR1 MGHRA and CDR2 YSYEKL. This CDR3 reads CASSRKFGPGPDTGELFF.

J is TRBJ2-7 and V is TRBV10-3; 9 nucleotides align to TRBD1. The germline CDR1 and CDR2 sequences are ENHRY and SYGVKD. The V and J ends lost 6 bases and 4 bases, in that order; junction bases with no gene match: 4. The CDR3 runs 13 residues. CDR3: CAISLGTGYEQYF. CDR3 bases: TGTGCCATCAGCCTGGGGACAGGGTACGAGCAGTACTTC.

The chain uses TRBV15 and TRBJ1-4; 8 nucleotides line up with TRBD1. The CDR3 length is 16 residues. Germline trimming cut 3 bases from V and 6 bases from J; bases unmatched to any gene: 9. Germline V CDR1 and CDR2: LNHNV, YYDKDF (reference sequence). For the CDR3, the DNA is TGTGCCACCAGCAGGTACCGGACAGGGCTTGATGAAAAACTGTTTTTT. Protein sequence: CATSRYRTGLDEKLFF.